The rows below give T cell receptor beta chains drawn from one sample of a study of cytomegalovirus exposure and HLA in healthy donors. Produced via immunoSEQ multiplex PCR; TCRdb's table is partial and in-frame only. The sample yields under 150,000 clones, 75% to 80% seen once. Sequencing was done on a sample of PBMCs. These receptors came from a male donor in good health and CMV-seronegative. CDR3s leave out the opening cysteine and the closing phenylalanine or tryptophan.

v_gene | CDR3aa
TRBV6-4 | ASSERGEGSDTQY
TRBV18 | ASSHTTGPQETQY
TRBV10-3 | AIRPDSLGYEQY
TRBV30 | AWSVLDRERDTQY
TRBV6-5 | ASSYSPGANYGYT
TRBV2 | ASEPQGLDTEAF
TRBV11-3 | ASSNGGTEKLF
TRBV5-4 | ASSSTGELF
TRBV7-8 | ASSLAAGGQETQY
TRBV6-6 | ASRGGGLTDTQY
TRBV15 | ATSRDRTGGREQY
TRBV19 | ASSIRDNNQPQH
TRBV5-1 | ASSPGEGISYEQY
TRBV13 | ASNQGAEYNEQF
TRBV5-1 | ASSLGTNYYEQY
TRBV5-6 | ASSPGDRGWNEQF
TRBV2 | ASRTSYEQY
TRBV6-5 | ASSYSTSRETQY
TRBV5-1 | ASSLRLAGGPNTGELF
TRBV6-4 | ASSRDLGAYNEQF
TRBV11-2 | ASSWTSGGMNEQF
TRBV7-9 | ASSLPGITEAF
TRBV9 | ASSVGTGDQPQH
TRBV7-2 | ASSPGGSHNSPLH
TRBV7-2 | ASSSFGESNQPQH
TRBV19 | ASRGGEKLF
TRBV7-9 | ASSLVGGLYGYT
TRBV7-9 | ASSQDRGYEQY
TRBV7-9 | ASSFSPRSGGFF
TRBV27 | ASRPGTGGGTEAF
TRBV7-2 | ASSPRLSGVLAYEQY
TRBV13 | ASSLGTGVYEQY
TRBV25-1 | ASSEYNLAEGLQF
TRBV18 | ASSPPLGVQPQH
TRBV6-1 | ASSEFQTTNEKLF
TRBV5-6 | ASSLGTGGLSPLH
TRBV6-5 | ASGRGTGANVLT
TRBV19 | ASSAPGGEAEH
TRBV19 | ASSLELNTEAF
TRBV30 | AWSVPWAGGYQPQH